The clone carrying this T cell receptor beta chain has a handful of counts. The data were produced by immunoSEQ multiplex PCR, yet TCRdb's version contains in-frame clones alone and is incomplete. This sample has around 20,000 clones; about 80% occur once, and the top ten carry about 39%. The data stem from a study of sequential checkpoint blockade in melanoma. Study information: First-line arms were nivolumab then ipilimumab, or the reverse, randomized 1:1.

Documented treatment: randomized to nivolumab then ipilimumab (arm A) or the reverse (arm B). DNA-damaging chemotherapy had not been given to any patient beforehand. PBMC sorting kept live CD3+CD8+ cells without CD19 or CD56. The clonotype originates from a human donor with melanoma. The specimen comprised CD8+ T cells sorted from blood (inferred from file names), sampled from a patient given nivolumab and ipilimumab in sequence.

The CDR3 DNA reads as TGCGCCAGCAGCCGAGGGTCGGGGGACACTGAAGCTTTCTTT. Its protein product is CASSRGSGDTEAFF. The rearrangement links TRBV4-1 to TRBJ1-1, with D perhaps TRBD1 (5 bases). The ends were cut back, 4 bases at V and 3 bases at J, with 12 bases in the middle. Germline V gene sequence: CDR1 MGHRA, CDR2 YSYEKL. CDR3 length: 14 residues.